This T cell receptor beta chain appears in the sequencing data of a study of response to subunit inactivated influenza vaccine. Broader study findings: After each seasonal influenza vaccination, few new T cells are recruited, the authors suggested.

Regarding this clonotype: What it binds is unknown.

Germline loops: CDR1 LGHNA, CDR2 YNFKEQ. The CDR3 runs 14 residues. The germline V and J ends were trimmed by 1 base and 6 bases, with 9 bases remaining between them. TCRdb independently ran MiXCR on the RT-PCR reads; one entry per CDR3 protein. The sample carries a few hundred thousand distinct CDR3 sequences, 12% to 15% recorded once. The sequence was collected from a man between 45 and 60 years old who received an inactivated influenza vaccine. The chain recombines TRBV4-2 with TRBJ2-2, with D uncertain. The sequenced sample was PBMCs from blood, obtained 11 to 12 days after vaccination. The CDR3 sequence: CASSQGFSPGELFF. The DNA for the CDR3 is TGTGCCAGCAGCCAAGGTTTCTCCCCCGGGGAGCTGTTTTTT.